This T cell receptor beta chain was identified during a study of blood T cell repertoires in COVID-19. Study-level background: The origin of the acute and convalescent COVID-19 samples was the United States, Italy and Spain. Sources were T cells, B-cell-depleted T cells, or PBMCs; the material itself was cDNA or gDNA.

The CDR3 extends over 16 amino acids. Germline CDR1 reads SGHRS; CDR2 reads YFSETQ. The J segment lost 8 bases and the V segment lost 0 bases, leaving 6 bases of the junction unmatched. As originally analysed: Nucleated cell counts were estimated from reference gene primer amplification. This table comes from immunoSEQ multiplex PCR, and its TCRdb copy is limited to in-frame clones, with some not included. From that table come the V and J calls and clone size; the DNA was used to work out D and trimming. Here the sample spans over 50,000 clones, approximately 83% being singletons. Sequenced sample: peripheral blood. The origin of this receptor is a human donor in a cohort sampled during active COVID-19. The chain joins TRBV5-1 to TRBJ2-1; 12 nucleotides line up with TRBD2. The CDR3, as DNA: TGCGCCAGCAGCTTGGGTGGGACTAGCGGGCGGGATGAGCAGTTCTTC. Translated, it gives CASSLGGTSGRDEQFF.